This TCR beta chain was sequenced during a study of T cell changes during pregnancy in multiple sclerosis. The assay was immunoSEQ multiplex PCR, and TCRdb's table has in-frame clones only and misses some. The sample shows around 45,000 clones, over 80% of them seen only once. The V gene lost 5 bases and the J gene lost 1 base, with 10 bases spanning the gap. From germline, CDR1 is SGHAT and CDR2 FQNNGV. The CDR3 loop spans 14 amino acids. The source of this sequence is a female donor with multiple sclerosis, enrolled in a pregnancy study. This chain uses TRBV11-2 with TRBJ2-3; D call uncertain. The starting material was CD4+ T cells from peripheral blood mononuclear cells, obtained before pregnancy. The CDR3 is CASSPTVGTDTQYF. The DNA for the CDR3 is TGTGCCAGCAGCCCTACTGTAGGCACAGATACGCAGTATTTT.